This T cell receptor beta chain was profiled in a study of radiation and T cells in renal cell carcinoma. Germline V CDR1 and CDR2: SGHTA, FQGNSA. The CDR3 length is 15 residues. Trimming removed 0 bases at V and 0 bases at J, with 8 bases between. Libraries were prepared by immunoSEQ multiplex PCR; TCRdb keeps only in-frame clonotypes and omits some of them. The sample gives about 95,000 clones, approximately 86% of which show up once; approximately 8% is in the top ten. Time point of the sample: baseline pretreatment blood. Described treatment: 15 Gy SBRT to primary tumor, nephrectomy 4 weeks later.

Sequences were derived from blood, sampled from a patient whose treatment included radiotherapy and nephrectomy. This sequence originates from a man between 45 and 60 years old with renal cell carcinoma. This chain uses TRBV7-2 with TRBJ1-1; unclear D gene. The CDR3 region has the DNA TGTGCCAGCAGCTTAGCGCTGGGATTGAACACTGAAGCTTTCTTT. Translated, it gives CASSLALGLNTEAFF.